The rows below give T cell receptor beta chains drawn from one sample of a study of T cell responses to AZD1222 COVID-19 vaccine. Produced via immunoSEQ multiplex PCR; TCRdb's table is partial and in-frame only. The table includes 200,000 to 250,000 clones, 85% to 95% detected once. Here the sequenced sample was peripheral blood, taken on day 0 of MenACWY control vaccination. The receptors shown here come from an adult in good health. Each CDR3 is given with its conserved first and last residue.

J | V | CDR3
TRBJ2-5 | TRBV5-1 | CASRTGTSGAPWWETQYF
TRBJ1-1 | TRBV18 | CASSPSITAQAFF
TRBJ1-1 | TRBV5-4 | CASSLEQNTEAFF
TRBJ1-1 | TRBV7-9 | CASNRGVLEAFF
TRBJ1-1 | TRBV6-2/TRBV6-3 | CASSTGHLNTEAFF
TRBJ1-6 | TRBV7-2 | CASTSWSYNSPLHF
TRBJ1-1 | TRBV28 | CASSLWGGDTEAFF
TRBJ2-5 | TRBV6-5 | CASSYTVGRQETQYF
TRBJ2-3 | TRBV18 | CASAKPGTTDTQYF
TRBJ1-1 | TRBV19 | CASSIQTGPVSEAFF
TRBJ1-1 | TRBV24-1 | CATSDLQEGGNTEAFF
TRBJ1-2 | TRBV19 | CASSIGRNDYGYTF
TRBJ1-2 | TRBV18 | CASSPAAGTYGYTF
TRBJ1-2 | TRBV5-6 | CASSVGGYGYTF
TRBJ1-2 | TRBV30 | CAWSMLLPGPSFGYTF
TRBJ2-6 | TRBV2 | CASGPVANVLTF
TRBJ1-1 | TRBV18 | CASQPDRNTEAFF
TRBJ2-7 | TRBV7-2 | CASSLGGQGRSYEQYF
TRBJ2-1 | TRBV6-5 | CASSYGSSRVVGEQFF
TRBJ1-1 | TRBV4-2 | CASSRAGYGQAFF
TRBJ1-4 | TRBV6-6 | CASSSGRGLDEKLFF
TRBJ2-5 | TRBV7-2 | CASSPRAGTQETQYF
TRBJ1-6 | TRBV6-2/TRBV6-3 | CASSWDRRNSPLHF
TRBJ1-6 | TRBV5-5 | CASSQTGPNNSPLHF
TRBJ1-2 | TRBV27 | CASSYGQGNYGYTF
TRBJ1-4 | TRBV6-5 | CASRGQGSNEKLFF
TRBJ2-5 | TRBV6-2/TRBV6-3 | CASSVQTSGAGETQYF
TRBJ2-2 | TRBV2 | CASRPGVGVSRGGELFF
TRBJ1-1 | TRBV11-3 | CASSFSHDGDEAFF
TRBJ2-2 | TRBV4-3 | CASSPSGGYTGELFF
TRBJ1-1 | TRBV7-2 | CASSLGGGMNTEAFF
TRBJ2-3 | TRBV5-5 | CASSSVAGSTDTQYF
TRBJ1-1 | TRBV6-5 | CASSYSNRAGTEAFF
TRBJ2-5 | TRBV5-1 | CASSVLPGQQETQYF
TRBJ2-4 | TRBV5-1 | CASSGDTNIQYF
TRBJ1-2 | TRBV12-3/TRBV12-4 | CASSPARGLGYTF
TRBJ1-1 | TRBV30 | CAWSVGWAGPVNTEAFF
TRBJ2-7 | TRBV5-1 | CASSPGLAGEQYF
TRBJ2-7 | TRBV6-5 | CASGPLLYEQYF
TRBJ1-2 | TRBV30 | CAWAGGLGYTF
TRBJ2-7 | TRBV11-2 | CASSPRQGGTYEQYF
TRBJ2-7 | TRBV7-9 | CASSHPRQADSYEQYF
TRBJ1-1 | TRBV6-1 | CASSDRIQKNTEAFF
TRBJ1-1 | TRBV6-2/TRBV6-3 | CASSYGGGDTEAFF
TRBJ1-6 | TRBV4-1 | CASSQDGKQGSSPLHF
TRBJ1-1 | TRBV28 | CASSLEGNTEAFF
TRBJ2-7 | TRBV3-1/TRBV3-2 | CASSSSAGNYEQYF
TRBJ1-6 | TRBV5-8 | CASSLRQVKSPLHF
TRBJ1-4 | TRBV7-9 | CASSRVVNEKLFF
TRBJ1-5 | TRBV6-1 | CASSGESVTFGQPQHF
TRBJ1-1 | TRBV6-5 | CASSQDTGKAFF
TRBJ2-6 | TRBV11-2 | CASSLSSGANVLTF
TRBJ1-2 | TRBV30 | CAWSVLDSTVGYTF
TRBJ2-3 | TRBV27 | CASSLRAETDTQYF
TRBJ2-2 | TRBV11-3 | CASNEGGTSGELFF
TRBJ1-3 | TRBV15 | CATSRAKFSGNTIYF
TRBJ1-2 | TRBV19 | CASSRMTANYGYTF